This T cell receptor beta chain derives from a study of OX40 agonist ivuxolimab in advanced cancers. With V trimmed by 0 bases and J by 4 bases, 5 bases remained unmatched. From germline, CDR1 is SEHNR and CDR2 FQNEAQ (reference sequence). CDR3 length equals 15 residues. This clone has only one observation. Assay used: immunoSEQ multiplex PCR; TCRdb lists only in-frame clones, some missing. The table lists roughly 100,000 clones, around 84% of them singletons. The chain employs TRBV7-9 and TRBJ2-7; 8 bases map to TRBD2. This TCR was recovered from an adult with an advanced solid tumor such as melanoma, head and neck, liver or kidney cancer. This specimen consisted of CD4+ or CD8+ T cells sorted from blood, obtained in a trial of the OX40 agonist ivuxolimab. For the CDR3, the DNA is TGTGCCAGCAGCTTAGCGGATAGCGGGGCATACGAGCAGTACTTC. This codes for CASSLADSGAYEQYF.